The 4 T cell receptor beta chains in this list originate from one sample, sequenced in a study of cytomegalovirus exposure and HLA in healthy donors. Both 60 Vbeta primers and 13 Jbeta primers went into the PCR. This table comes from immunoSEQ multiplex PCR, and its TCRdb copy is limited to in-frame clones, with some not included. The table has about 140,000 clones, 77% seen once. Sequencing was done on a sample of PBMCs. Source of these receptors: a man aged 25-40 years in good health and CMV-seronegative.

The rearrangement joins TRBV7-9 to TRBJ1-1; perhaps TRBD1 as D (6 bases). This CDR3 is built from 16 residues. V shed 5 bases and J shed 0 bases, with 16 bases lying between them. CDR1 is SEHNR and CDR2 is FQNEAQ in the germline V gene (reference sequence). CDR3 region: CASSRTTGVMNTEAFF. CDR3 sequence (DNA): TGTGCCAGCAGCCGTACGACAGGAGTCATGAACACTGAAGCTTTCTTT.

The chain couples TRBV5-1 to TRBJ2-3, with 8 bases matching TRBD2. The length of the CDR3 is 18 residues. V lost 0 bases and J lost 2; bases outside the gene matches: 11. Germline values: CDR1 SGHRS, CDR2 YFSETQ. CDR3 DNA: TGCGCCAGCAGCTTGGCCCTTAAGCTAGCGGGTTTCACAGATACGCAGTATTTT. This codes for CASSLALKLAGFTDTQYF.

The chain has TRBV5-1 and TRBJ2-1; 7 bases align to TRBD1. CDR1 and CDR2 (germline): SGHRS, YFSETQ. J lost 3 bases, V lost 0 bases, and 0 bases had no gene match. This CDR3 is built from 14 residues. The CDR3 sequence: CASSLGDSYNEQFF. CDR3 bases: TGCGCCAGCAGCTTGGGGGACAGCTACAATGAGCAGTTCTTC.

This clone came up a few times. This CDR3 reads CASSDRTAGGGEQFF. The DNA of the CDR3 is TGTGCCAGCAGCGACAGAACAGCGGGGGGTGGAGAGCAGTTCTTC. The chain joins TRBV7-9 to TRBJ2-1; 9 positions match TRBD2. This CDR3 contains 15 residues. CDR1 and CDR2 (germline): SEHNR, FQNEAQ (reference sequence). After removal of 5 bases from V and 10 bases from J, the junction contained 12 bases not matched to a gene.